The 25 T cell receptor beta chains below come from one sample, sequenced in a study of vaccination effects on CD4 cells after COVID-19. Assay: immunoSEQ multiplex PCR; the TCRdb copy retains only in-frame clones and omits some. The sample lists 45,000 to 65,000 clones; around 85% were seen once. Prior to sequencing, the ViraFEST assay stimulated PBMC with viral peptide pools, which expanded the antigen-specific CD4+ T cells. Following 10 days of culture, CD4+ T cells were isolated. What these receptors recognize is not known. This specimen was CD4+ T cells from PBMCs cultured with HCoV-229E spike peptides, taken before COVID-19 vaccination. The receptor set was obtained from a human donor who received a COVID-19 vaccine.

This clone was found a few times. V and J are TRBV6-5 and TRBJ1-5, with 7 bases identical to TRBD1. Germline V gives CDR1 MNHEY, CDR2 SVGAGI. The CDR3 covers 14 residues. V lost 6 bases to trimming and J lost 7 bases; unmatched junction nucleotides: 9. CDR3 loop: CASRFRQGRQPQHF. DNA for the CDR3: TGTGCCAGCAGATTCCGACAGGGCAGGCAGCCCCAGCATTTT.

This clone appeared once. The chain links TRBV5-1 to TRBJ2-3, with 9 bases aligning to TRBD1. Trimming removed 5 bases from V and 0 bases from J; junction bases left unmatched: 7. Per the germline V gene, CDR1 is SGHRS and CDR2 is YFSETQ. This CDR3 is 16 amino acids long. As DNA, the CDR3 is TGCGCCAGCAGTTCAACGACAGGGGGAAGCACAGATACGCAGTATTTT. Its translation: CASSSTTGGSTDTQYF.

The CDR3 here is CASSVDRGSSPLHF. For the CDR3, the DNA is TGTGCCAGCAGCGTGGACAGGGGGAGTTCACCCCTCCACTTT. V usage is TRBV9 and J usage is TRBJ1-6, with 10 bases aligning to TRBD1. The trim removed 2 bases at V and 9 bases at J, leaving 2 bases unmatched. This CDR3 is built from 14 residues. CDR1 is SGDLS and CDR2 is YYNGEE in the germline V gene. Filled out from reference TRBV9 and TRBJ1-6, the complete variable domain reads DSGVTQTPKHLITATGQRVTLRCSPRSGDLSVYWYQQSLDQGLQFLIQYYNGEERAKGNILERFSAQQFPDLHSELNLSSLELGDSALYFCASSVDRGSSPLHFGNGTRLTVT.

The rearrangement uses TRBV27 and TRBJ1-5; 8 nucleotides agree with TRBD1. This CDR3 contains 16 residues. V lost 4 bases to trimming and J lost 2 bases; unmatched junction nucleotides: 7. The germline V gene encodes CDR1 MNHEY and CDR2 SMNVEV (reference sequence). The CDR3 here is CASSSTGTGGNQPQHF. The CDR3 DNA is TGTGCCAGCAGTTCCACCGGGACAGGAGGCAATCAGCCCCAGCATTTT.

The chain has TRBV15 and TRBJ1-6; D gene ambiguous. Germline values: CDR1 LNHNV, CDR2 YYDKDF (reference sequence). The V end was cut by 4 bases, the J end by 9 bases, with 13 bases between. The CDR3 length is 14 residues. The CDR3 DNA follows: TGTGCCACCAGCACAGGTACCCCGGGTTCACCCCTCCACTTT. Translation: CATSTGTPGSPLHF. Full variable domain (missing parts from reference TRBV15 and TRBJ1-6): DAMVIQNPRYQVTQFGKPVTLSCSQTLNHNVMYWYQQKSSQAPKLLFHYYDKDFNNEADTPDNFQSRRPNTSFCFLDIRSPGLGDTAMYLCATSTGTPGSPLHFGNGTRLTVT.

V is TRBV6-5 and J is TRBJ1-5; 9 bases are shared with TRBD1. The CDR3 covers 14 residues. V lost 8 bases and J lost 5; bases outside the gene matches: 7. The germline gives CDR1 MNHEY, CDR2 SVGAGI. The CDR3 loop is CASLAGQGYQPQHF. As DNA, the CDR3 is TGTGCCAGCCTTGCAGGACAGGGGTATCAGCCCCAGCATTTT.

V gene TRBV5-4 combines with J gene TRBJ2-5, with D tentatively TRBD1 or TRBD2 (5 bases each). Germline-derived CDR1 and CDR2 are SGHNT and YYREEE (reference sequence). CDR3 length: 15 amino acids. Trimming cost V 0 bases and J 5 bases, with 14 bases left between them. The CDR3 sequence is CASSLGGAAGETQYF. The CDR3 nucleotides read TGTGCCAGCAGCTTGGGAGGGGCCGCTGGGGAGACCCAGTACTTC.

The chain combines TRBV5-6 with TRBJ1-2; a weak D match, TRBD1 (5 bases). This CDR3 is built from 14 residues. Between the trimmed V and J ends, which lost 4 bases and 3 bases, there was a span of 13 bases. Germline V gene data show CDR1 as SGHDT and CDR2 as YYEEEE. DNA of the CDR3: TGTGCCAGCAGCATTTGGGGGGTCTACTATGGCTACACCTTC. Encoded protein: CASSIWGVYYGYTF. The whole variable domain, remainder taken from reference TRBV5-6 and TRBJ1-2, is DAGVTQSPTHLIKTRGQQVTLRCSPKSGHDTVSWYQQALGQGPQFIFQYYEEEERQRGNFPDRFSGHQFPNYSSELNVNALLLGDSALYLCASSIWGVYYGYTFGSGTRLTVV.

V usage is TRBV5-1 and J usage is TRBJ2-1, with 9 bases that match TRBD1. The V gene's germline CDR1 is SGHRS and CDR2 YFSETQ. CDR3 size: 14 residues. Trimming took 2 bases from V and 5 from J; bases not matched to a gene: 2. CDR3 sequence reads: CASSFRDRDNEQFF. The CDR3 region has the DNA TGCGCCAGCAGCTTCCGGGACAGGGACAATGAGCAGTTCTTC.

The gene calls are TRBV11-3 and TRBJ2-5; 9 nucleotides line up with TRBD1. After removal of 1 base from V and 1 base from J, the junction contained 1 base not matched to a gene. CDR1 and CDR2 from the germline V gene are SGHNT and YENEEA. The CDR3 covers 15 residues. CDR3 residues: CASSLGTGAQETQYF. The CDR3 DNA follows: TGTGCCAGCAGCTTAGGGACAGGGGCCCAAGAGACCCAGTACTTC.

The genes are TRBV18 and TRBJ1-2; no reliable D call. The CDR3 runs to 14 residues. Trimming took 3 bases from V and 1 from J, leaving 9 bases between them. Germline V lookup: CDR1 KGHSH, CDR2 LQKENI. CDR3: CASSPVTFNYGYTF. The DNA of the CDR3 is TGTGCCAGCTCACCGGTCACCTTTAACTATGGCTACACCTTC.

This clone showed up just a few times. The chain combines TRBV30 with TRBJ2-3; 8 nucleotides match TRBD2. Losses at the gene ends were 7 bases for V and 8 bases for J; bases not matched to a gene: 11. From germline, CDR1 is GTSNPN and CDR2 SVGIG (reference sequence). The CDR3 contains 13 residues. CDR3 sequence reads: CASGRGYSGTQYF. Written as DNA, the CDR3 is TGTGCCTCCGGGAGGGGATATTCGGGTACGCAGTATTTT.

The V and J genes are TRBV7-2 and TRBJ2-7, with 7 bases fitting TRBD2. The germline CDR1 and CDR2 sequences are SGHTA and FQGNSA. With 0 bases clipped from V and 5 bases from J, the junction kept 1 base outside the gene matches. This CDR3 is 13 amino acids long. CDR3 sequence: CASSLALADEQYV. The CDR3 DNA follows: TGTGCCAGCAGCTTAGCTCTAGCGGACGAGCAGTACGTC.

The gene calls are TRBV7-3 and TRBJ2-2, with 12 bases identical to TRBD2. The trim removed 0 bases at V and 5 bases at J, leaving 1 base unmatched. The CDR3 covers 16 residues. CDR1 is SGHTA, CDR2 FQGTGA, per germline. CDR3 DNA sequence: TGTGCCAGCAGCTTAACTCTAGCGGGGGGGACCGGGGAGCTGTTTTTT. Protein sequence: CASSLTLAGGTGELFF.

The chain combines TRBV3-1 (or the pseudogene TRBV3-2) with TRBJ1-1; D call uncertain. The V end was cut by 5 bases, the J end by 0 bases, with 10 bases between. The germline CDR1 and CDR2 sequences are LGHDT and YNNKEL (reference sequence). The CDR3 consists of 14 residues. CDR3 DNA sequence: TGTGCCAGCAGCTCCCAAATCCTGAACACTGAAGCTTTCTTT. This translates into CASSSQILNTEAFF.

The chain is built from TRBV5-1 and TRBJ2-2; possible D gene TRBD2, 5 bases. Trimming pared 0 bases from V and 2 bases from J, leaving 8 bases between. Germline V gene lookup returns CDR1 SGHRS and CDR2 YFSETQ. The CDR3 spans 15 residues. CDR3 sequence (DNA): TGCGCCAGCAGCTTGGAACCGGGAAACACCGGGGAGCTGTTTTTT. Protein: CASSLEPGNTGELFF.

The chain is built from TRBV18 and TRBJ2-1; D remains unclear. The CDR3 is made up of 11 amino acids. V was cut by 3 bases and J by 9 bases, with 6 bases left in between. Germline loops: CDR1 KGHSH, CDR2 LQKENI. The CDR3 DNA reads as TGTGCCAGCTCACCGCAGGTTGAGCAGTTCTTC. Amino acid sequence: CASSPQVEQFF.

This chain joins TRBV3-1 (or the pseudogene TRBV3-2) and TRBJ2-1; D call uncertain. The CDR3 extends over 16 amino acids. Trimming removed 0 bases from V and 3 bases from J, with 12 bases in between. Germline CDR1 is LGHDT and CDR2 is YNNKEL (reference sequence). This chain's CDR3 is CASSQDIGPRYNEQFF. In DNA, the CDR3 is TGTGCCAGCAGCCAAGATATAGGCCCCCGCTACAATGAGCAGTTCTTC.

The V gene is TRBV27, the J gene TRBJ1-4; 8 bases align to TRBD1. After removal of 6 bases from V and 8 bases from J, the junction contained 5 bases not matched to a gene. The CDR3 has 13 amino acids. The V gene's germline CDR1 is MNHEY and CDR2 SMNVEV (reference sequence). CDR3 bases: TGTGCCAGCAGGGTGACAGGGGCCGAAAAACTGTTTTTT. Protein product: CASRVTGAEKLFF. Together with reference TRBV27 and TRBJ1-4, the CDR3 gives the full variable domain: EAQVTQNPRYLITVTGKKLTVTCSQNMNHEYMSWYRQDPGLGLRQIYYSMNVEVTDKGDVPEGYKVSRKEKRNFPLILESPSPNQTSLYFCASRVTGAEKLFFGSGTQLSVL.

In DNA form, the CDR3 reads TGCGCCAGCAGCCAAGATACACAGGGGGCCTATGGCTACACCTTC. Translation gives CASSQDTQGAYGYTF. The chain combines TRBV4-3 with TRBJ1-2; 9 nucleotides line up with TRBD1. V was pared by 0 bases and J by 4 bases, with 3 bases of the junction left unmatched. The CDR3 length is 15 residues. Germline V gene data show CDR1 as LGHNA and CDR2 as YSLEER.

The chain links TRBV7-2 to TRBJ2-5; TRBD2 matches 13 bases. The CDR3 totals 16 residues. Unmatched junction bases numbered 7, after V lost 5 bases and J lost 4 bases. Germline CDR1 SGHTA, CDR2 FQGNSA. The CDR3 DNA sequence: TGTGCCAGCAGCACTAGCGGGGGGGCCCCCCCAGAGACCCAGTACTTC. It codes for CASSTSGGAPPETQYF.

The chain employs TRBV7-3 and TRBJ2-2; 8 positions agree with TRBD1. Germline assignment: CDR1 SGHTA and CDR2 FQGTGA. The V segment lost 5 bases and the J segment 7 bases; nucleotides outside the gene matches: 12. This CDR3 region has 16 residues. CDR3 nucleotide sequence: TGTGCCAGCAGCCCCAGGGCACAGGGGGTGGACGGGGAGCTGTTTTTT. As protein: CASSPRAQGVDGELFF.

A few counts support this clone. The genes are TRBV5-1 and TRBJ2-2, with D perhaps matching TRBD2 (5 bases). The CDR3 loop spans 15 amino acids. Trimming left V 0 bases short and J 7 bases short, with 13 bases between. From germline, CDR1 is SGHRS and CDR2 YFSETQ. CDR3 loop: CASSLDGEFFGELFF. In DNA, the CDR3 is TGCGCCAGCAGCTTGGACGGGGAGTTCTTCGGGGAGCTGTTTTTT. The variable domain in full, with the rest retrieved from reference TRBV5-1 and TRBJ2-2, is KAGVTQTPRYLIKTRGQQVTLSCSPISGHRSVSWYQQTPGQGLQFLFEYFSETQRNKGNFPGRFSGRQFSNSRSEMNVSTLELGDSALYLCASSLDGEFFGELFFGEGSRLTVL.

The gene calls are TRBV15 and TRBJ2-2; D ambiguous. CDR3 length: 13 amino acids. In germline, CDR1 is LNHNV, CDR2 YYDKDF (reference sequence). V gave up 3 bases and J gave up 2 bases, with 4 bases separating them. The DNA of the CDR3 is TGTGCCACCAGCAGGCCCAACACCGGGGAGCTGTTTTTT. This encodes CATSRPNTGELFF.

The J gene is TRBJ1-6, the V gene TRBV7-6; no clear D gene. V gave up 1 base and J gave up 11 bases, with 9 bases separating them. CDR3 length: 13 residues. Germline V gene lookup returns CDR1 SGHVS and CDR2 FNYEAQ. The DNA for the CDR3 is TGTGCCAGCAGCTTAGGGGCCTCTCCACCCCTCCACTTT. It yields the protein CASSLGASPPLHF.